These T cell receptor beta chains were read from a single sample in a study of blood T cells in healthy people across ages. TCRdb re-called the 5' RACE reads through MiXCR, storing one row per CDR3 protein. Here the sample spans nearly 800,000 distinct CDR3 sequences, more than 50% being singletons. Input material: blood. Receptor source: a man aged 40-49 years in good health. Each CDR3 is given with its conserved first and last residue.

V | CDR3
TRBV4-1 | CASQILAGGYNEQFF
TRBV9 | CASGPNFGLYDEQFF
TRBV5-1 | CASSLIDLEQFF
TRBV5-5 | CASSFRGSEKLFF
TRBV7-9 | CASSLAEGTHRGYTF
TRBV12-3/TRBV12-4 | CASSLILGTVNDSPTYEQYF
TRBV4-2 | CASSQEGTQGGETQYF
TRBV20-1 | CSARDPKRIGYGYTF
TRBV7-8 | CASSLVWGNTDTQYF
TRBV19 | CASSIWSSSYEQYF
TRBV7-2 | CASSKRLAGEGTQYF
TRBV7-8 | CASSLEGQGYSNQPQHF
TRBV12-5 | CASGLAGGPHEQYF
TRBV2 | CASRIVFGEQYF
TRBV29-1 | CSVEGSFGDTQYF
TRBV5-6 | CASSLFAGSSSGANVLTF
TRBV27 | CASSAPSGGAETQYF
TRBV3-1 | CASSPGTDDGYTF
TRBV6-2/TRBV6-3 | CASSYPGTYEQYF
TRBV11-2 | CASSLNGGRTDTQYF
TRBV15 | CATSSSGDTQYF
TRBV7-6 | CASSLGLGLATYEQYF
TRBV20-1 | CSAKRPGGGETQYF
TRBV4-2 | CASSQDRIGVTYEQYF
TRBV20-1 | CSARDAARATPYEQYF
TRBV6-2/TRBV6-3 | CASIGGRGDEQFF
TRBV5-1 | CASSLEGTAANIQYF
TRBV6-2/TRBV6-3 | CASSYEEQHVQFF
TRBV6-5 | CASTRGSGRQETQYF
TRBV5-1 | CASSLAGSDGYTF
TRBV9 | CASGPTGLNEQYF
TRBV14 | CASRKGGLARAGWNEQFF
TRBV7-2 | CASSFPFDTQYF
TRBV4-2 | CASSQDVSGQGQAFF
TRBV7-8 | CASSLARLLRTQIVNEQFF
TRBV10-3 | CAISEVQDTDTQYF
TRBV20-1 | CSAQYLRPETQYF
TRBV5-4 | CASSSRQGPNNEQFF
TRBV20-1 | CSARGTSGYTDTQYF
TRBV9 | CASSVARQMNSGANVLTF
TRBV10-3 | CAIGAGYQETQYF
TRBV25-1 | CASSAGAGTDTQYF
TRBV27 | CASSLTGADGYTF
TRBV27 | CASSFYFSGPTDTQYF
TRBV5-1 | CASSWGGDGYTF
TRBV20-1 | CSARQAFYEQYF
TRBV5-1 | CASSSVPLAGAQSGFF
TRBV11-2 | CASSLDNYPAGAYNSPLHF